The present T cell receptor (beta chain) was sequenced within a study of human T cells and chemical hapten exposure. Turning to the study itself: TCR yield per sample varied, mainly due to pooled library volumes. Regarding the study as a whole: The formation of large CDR3 similarity clusters by expanded TCRs significantly exceeded that of controls. Donors' alopecia may make their immune response differ from healthy people's.

Unique molecular identifiers were affixed to discrete cDNA molecules within the library. TCRdb independently ran MiXCR on the RACE reads; one entry per CDR3 protein. The sample consists of 45,000 to 65,000 distinct CDR3 sequences, more than 8% of them appearing once. Time point denoted: pre-sensitization, week 0. The treatment here: therapeutic diphenylcyclopropenone sensitization with weekly scalp DPC. Worth noting for this clonotype: What it binds is unknown.

This clonotype was sampled from a man aged 35 to 55 with alopecia areata. Some clones in this sample may be carry-over from other donors' samples. The sequencing used whole blood, collected in connection with sensitization to the hapten diphenylcyclopropenone (DPC).

Here the CDR3 reads CASSPPREDGELFF. CDR3 DNA: TGTGCCAGCAGCCCCCCAAGGGAAGACGGGGAGCTGTTTTTT. V gene TRBV3-1 combines with J gene TRBJ2-2; D not resolved. CDR1 is LGHDT and CDR2 is YNNKEL in the germline V gene (reference sequence). This CDR3 is 14 amino acids long. V was pared by 4 bases and J by 7 bases, with 13 bases between.